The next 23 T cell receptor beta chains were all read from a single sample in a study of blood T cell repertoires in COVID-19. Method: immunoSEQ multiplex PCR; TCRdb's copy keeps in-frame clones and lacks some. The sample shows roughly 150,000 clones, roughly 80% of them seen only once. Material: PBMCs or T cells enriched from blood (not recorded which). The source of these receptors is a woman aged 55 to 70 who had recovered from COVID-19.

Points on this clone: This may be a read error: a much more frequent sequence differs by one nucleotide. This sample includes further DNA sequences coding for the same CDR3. The CDR3 spells CASSFSGGPYEQYF. CDR3 sequence (DNA): TGTGCCAGCAGCTTTAGCGGGGGGCCCTACGAGCAGTACTTC. The V call is TRBV11-2, the J call TRBJ2-7, with TRBD2 matching 10 bases. The germline V gene has CDR1 SGHAT and CDR2 FQNNGV. V was clipped by 3 bases and J by 2 bases; unmatched bases: 1. This CDR3 has 14 amino acids.

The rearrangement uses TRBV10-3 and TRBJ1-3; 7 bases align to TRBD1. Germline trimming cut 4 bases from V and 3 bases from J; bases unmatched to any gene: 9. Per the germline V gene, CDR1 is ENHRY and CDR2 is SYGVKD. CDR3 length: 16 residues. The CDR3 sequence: CAISAPEGAGGNTIYF. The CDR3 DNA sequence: TGTGCCATCAGTGCCCCAGAGGGGGCAGGTGGAAACACCATATATTTT.

CDR3 protein: CASGFGGAYEQYF. The CDR3 coding sequence is TGTGCTAGTGGTTTCGGGGGGGCCTACGAGCAGTACTTC. The chain recombines TRBV12-5 with TRBJ2-7; 8 nucleotides match TRBD2. The trim removed 3 bases at V and 2 bases at J, leaving 0 bases unmatched. CDR1 and CDR2 from the germline V gene are LGHNT and FRNRAP. The CDR3 is 13 residues long.

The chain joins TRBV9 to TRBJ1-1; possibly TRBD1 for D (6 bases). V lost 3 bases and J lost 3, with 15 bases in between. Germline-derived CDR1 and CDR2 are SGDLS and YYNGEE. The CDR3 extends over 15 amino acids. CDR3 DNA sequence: TGTGCCAGCAGCGCTCCTGCTACAGGGTACACTGAAGCTTTCTTT. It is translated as CASSAPATGYTEAFF.

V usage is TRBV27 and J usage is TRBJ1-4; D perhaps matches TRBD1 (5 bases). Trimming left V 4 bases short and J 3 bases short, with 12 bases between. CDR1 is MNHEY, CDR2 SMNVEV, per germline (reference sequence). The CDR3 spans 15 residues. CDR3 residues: CASSSEGEANEKLFF. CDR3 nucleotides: TGTGCCAGCAGTTCGGAAGGGGAGGCTAATGAAAAACTGTTTTTT.

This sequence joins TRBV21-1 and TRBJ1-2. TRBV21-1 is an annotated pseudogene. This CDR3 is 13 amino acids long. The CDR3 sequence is CASSTVAHYGYTF. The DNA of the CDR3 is TGTGCCAGCAGCACAGTAGCCCACTATGGCTACACCTTC.

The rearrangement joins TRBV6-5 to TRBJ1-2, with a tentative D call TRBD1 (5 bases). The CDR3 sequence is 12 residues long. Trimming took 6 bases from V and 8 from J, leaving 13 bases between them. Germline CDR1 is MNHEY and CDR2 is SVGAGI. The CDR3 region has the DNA TGTGCCAGCAGACCCGTCAAGGGGGGCTACACCTTC. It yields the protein CASRPVKGGYTF.

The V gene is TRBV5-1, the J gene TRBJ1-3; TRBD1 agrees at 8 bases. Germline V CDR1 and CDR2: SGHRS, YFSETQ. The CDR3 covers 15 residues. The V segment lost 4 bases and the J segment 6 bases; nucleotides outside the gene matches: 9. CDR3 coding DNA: TGCGCCAGCAGCCGAGACGGACAGGGCCAAAACACCATATATTTT. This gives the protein CASSRDGQGQNTIYF.

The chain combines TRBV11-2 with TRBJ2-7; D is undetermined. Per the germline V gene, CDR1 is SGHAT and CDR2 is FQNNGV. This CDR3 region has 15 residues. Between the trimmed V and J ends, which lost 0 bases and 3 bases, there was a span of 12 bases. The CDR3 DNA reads TGTGCCAGCAGCTTAGATCTTGGGCCAGTCTACGAGCAGTACTTC. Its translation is CASSLDLGPVYEQYF.

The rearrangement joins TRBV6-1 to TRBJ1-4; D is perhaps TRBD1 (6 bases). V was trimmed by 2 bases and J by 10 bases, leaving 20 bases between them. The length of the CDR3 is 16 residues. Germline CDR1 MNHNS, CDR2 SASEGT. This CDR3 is CASSESTQGILGKLFF. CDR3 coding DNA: TGTGCCAGCAGTGAATCGACGCAGGGGATCTTGGGAAAACTGTTTTTT.

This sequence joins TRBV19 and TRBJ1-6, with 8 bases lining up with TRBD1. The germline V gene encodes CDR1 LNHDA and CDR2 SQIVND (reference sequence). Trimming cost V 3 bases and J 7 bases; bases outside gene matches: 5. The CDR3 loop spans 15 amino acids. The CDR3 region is CASSMQGAGNSPLHF. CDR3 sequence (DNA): TGTGCCAGTAGTATGCAGGGGGCCGGGAATTCACCCCTCCACTTT.

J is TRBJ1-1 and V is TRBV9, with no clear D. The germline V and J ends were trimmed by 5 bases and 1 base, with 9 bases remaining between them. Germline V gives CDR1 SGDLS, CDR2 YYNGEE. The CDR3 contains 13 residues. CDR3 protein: CASSGRGNTEAFF. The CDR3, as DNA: TGTGCCAGCAGTGGGCGGGGGAACACTGAAGCTTTCTTT.

CDR3 DNA sequence: TGTGCCAGCAGAAAGCGGGGAAACACCGGGGAGCTGTTTTTT. The encoded protein is CASRKRGNTGELFF. The J gene is TRBJ2-2, the V gene TRBV7-2; 7 bases agree with TRBD2. V lost 6 bases, J lost 2 bases, and 3 bases stayed unmatched. Germline CDR1 reads SGHTA; CDR2 reads FQGNSA. This CDR3 is built from 14 residues.

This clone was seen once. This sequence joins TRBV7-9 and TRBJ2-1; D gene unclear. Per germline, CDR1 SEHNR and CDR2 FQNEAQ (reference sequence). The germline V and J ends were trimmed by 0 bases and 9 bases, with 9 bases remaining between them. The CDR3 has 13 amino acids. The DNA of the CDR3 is TGTGCCAGCAGCTTAGCTGGCCCCTCTGAGCAGTTCTTC. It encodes CASSLAGPSEQFF.

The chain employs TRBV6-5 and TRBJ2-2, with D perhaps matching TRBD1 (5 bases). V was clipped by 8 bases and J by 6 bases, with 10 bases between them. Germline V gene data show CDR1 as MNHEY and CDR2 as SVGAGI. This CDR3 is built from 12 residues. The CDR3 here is CASQWGSGELFF. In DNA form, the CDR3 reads TGTGCCAGCCAGTGGGGCTCCGGGGAGCTGTTTTTT.

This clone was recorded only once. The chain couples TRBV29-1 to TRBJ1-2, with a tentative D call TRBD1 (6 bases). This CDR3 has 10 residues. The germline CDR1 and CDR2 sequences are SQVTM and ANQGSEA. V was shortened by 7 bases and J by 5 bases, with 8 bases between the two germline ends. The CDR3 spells CSARGYGYTF. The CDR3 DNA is TGCAGCGCTAGGGGGTATGGCTACACCTTC.

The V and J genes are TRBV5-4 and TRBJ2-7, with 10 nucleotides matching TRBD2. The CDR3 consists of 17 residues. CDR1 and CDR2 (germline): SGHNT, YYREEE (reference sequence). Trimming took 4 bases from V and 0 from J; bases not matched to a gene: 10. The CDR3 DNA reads TGTGCCAGCAGCCCTAGTTCTAGCGGGGGACACTCCTACGAGCAGTACTTC. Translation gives CASSPSSSGGHSYEQYF.

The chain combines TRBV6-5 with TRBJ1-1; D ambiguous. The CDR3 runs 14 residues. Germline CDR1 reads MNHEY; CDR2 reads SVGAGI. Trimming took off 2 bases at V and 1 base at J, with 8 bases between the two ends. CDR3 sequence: CASSYGWANTEAFF. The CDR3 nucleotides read TGTGCCAGCAGTTACGGGTGGGCGAACACTGAAGCTTTCTTT.

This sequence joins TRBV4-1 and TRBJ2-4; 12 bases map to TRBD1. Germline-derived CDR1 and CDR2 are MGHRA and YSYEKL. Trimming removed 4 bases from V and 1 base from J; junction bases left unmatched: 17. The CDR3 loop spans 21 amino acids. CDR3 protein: CASSRLPTGTGGAGAKNIQYF. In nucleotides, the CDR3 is TGCGCCAGCAGCCGGCTCCCAACCGGGACAGGGGGCGCCGGGGCCAAAAACATTCAGTACTTC.

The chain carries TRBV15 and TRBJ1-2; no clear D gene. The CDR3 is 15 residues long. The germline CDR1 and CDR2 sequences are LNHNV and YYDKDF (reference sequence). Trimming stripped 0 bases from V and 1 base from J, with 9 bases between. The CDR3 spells CATSREAGGNYGYTF. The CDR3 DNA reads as TGTGCCACCAGCAGAGAAGCCGGAGGTAACTATGGCTACACCTTC.

In nucleotides, the CDR3 is TGTGCCGGTAGCGGGGGGACCCAAGAGACCCAGTACTTC. Translated: CAGSGGTQETQYF. The V and J genes are TRBV30 and TRBJ2-5; TRBD2 matches 10 bases. J was trimmed by 1 base and V by 8 bases; bases with no gene match: 4. The germline gives CDR1 GTSNPN, CDR2 SVGIG (reference sequence). The CDR3 has 13 residues. The entire variable domain, with the rest obtained from reference TRBV30 and TRBJ2-5, is as follows: SQTIHQWPATLVQPVGSPLSLECTVEGTSNPNLYWYRQAAGRGLQLLFYSVGIGQISSEVPQNLSASRPQDRQFILSSKKLLLSDSGFYLCAGSGGTQETQYFGPGTRLLVL.

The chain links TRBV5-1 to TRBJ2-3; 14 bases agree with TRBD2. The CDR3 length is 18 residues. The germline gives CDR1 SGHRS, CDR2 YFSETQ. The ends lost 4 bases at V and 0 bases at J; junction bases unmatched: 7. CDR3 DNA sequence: TGCGCCAGCAGCCTGGGACTAGCGGGGGCCCCAAGCACAGATACGCAGTATTTT. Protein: CASSLGLAGAPSTDTQYF.

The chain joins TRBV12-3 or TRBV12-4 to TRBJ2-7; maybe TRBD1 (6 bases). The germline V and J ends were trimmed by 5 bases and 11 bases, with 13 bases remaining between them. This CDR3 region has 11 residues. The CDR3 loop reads CASSRQELKYF. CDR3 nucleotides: TGTGCCAGCAGTCGACAGGAGTTGAAGTACTTC.